This T cell receptor (beta chain) was observed in a study of T cells expressing NK-cell markers. About the research overall: Seven of eight sequenced donors tested HCMV-seropositive; one tested seronegative.

TCRdb reprocessed the 5' RACE reads; each CDR3 protein has one entry and no DNA is given. This sample lists roughly 150,000 distinct CDR3 sequences; its ten largest clones have 20%. This CDR3 has 15 amino acids. Germline V gene sequence: CDR1 MNHNS, CDR2 SASEGT. The clonotype comes from a man aged 18-70 years in good health. V is TRBV6-1 and J is TRBJ1-5; TCRdb selects TRBD1, and the lack of DNA leaves this call unchecked. Sequencing was done on a sample of blood T cells: a sorted CD56 or NKG2C T cell subset, CD4+ or CD8+ T cells, or bulk PBMC T cells (not recorded which). This CDR3 reads CASSEYRQDNQPQHF.